A selection of T cell receptor beta chains follows, all from one sample in a study of vaccination and CD4 T cells after COVID-19. For these TCRs, the target antigens are not known. TCRdb re-called the PCR reads through MiXCR, storing one row per CDR3 protein. This table holds some 10,000 distinct CDR3 sequences, around 42% found once. The sample comprised CD4+ T cells from blood, cultured in vitro. The receptor set was obtained from a human donor who had recovered from COVID-19. The CDR3 runs from the conserved cysteine through the conserved F or W.

V gene: TRBV6-1; CDR3 protein: CASSEASRGQPQHF
V gene: TRBV4-1; CDR3 protein: CASSLQGSANEKLFF
V gene: TRBV20-1; CDR3 protein: CSASSGPFIGEAFF
V gene: TRBV11-2; CDR3 protein: CASSLGADTQYF
V gene: TRBV2; CDR3 protein: CASSLGTAKRADTQYF
V gene: TRBV23-1; CDR3 protein: CASSQSLRPRTFEQFF
V gene: TRBV10-3; CDR3 protein: CAISEGLAGTDTQYF
V gene: TRBV6-2/TRBV6-3; CDR3 protein: CASSSDRGQPQHF
V gene: TRBV5-1; CDR3 protein: CASSLGDSAYEQYF
V gene: TRBV5-1; CDR3 protein: CASSLKASPKGEQYF
V gene: TRBV12-3/TRBV12-4; CDR3 protein: CASRRSGSLHF
V gene: TRBV14; CDR3 protein: CASSPFRDARGYTF
V gene: TRBV11-3; CDR3 protein: CASSLGLGGAEQYF
V gene: TRBV7-9; CDR3 protein: CASSLDAGDQPQHF
V gene: TRBV19; CDR3 protein: CASSSTPRGVGNTIYF
V gene: TRBV14; CDR3 protein: CASSFLGVWWQETQYF
V gene: TRBV5-6; CDR3 protein: CASSTGTFYGYTF
V gene: TRBV20-1; CDR3 protein: CSARLAGGFYELYF
V gene: TRBV6-1; CDR3 protein: CASIGTDGFSGNTIYF
V gene: TRBV2; CDR3 protein: CASAQHGAGLGGELFF
V gene: TRBV24-1; CDR3 protein: CATSDSLSNEQFF
V gene: TRBV6-1; CDR3 protein: CASGYREGNQPQHF
V gene: TRBV11-3; CDR3 protein: CASSLDSGTNTEAFF
V gene: TRBV11-2; CDR3 protein: CASSLGPSNTEAFF
V gene: TRBV4-1; CDR3 protein: CASSQVGTGVQETQYF
V gene: TRBV6-1; CDR3 protein: CASGRGGATTYNEQFF
V gene: TRBV3-1; CDR3 protein: CASSYRTGSVNQPQHF
V gene: TRBV7-9; CDR3 protein: CASGSNNSPLHF
V gene: TRBV5-6; CDR3 protein: CASSSGRGLREKLFF
V gene: TRBV20-1; CDR3 protein: CSVGGREGQYF
V gene: TRBV30; CDR3 protein: CASQGPGTGGKNSPLHF
V gene: TRBV18; CDR3 protein: CASSTSGFDYGYTF
V gene: TRBV5-1; CDR3 protein: CASSYNSRLGAGSGTNYGYTF
V gene: TRBV5-5; CDR3 protein: CASSGGAGSNQPQHF
V gene: TRBV7-8; CDR3 protein: CASSLQVSGNTIYF
V gene: TRBV4-3; CDR3 protein: CASSPLSGDTEAFF
V gene: TRBV6-5; CDR3 protein: CASSYSGQYGYTF
V gene: TRBV30; CDR3 protein: CAWRARAWERSPLHF
V gene: TRBV12-3/TRBV12-4; CDR3 protein: CASSLAGAGSDSPLHF
V gene: TRBV7-9; CDR3 protein: CASSSGTSVPGELFF
V gene: TRBV5-1; CDR3 protein: CASSLRQGAYGYTF
V gene: TRBV19; CDR3 protein: CASSISGGAGETQYF
V gene: TRBV30; CDR3 protein: CAHRAHSGNNSPLHF
V gene: TRBV6-5; CDR3 protein: CASSYTGSASYEQYF
V gene: TRBV6-4; CDR3 protein: CATRGTSSSYNEQFF
V gene: TRBV5-4; CDR3 protein: CASSLAADNQPQHF
V gene: TRBV6-1; CDR3 protein: CASSPSVVYTF
V gene: TRBV19; CDR3 protein: CASSQDDGETQYF
V gene: TRBV20-1; CDR3 protein: CSARAWGEQFF
V gene: TRBV20-1; CDR3 protein: CSASSPGGGNSNQPQHF
V gene: TRBV30; CDR3 protein: CAWRDQGLYSPLHF
V gene: TRBV2; CDR3 protein: CASSLDTGTDTQYF
V gene: TRBV7-2; CDR3 protein: CASSLARGDYNSPLHF
V gene: TRBV4-1; CDR3 protein: CASSRGGLILSGNTIYF
V gene: TRBV5-1; CDR3 protein: CASNDSGETQYF